This is a list of T cell receptor beta chains from one sample in a study of shared clonotypes between healthy human individuals. Sequencing used immunoSEQ multiplex PCR; TCRdb keeps in-frame clones, though not all of them. The data show some 2.1 million clones, roughly 94% seen once. Sequencing was carried out using naive CD4+ T cells sorted from blood. These receptors were collected from a man aged 18 to 30 in good health. CDR3s include the opening cysteine and the closing phenylalanine or tryptophan. D genes are given only for firm matches. Not every row has a clone size; where given, it reads once, few, many or a size class.

TRBV7-9,.,.,TRBJ2-1,TGTGCCAGCAGCTTCTTTCAGGGATACAATGAGCAGTTCTTC,CASSFFQGYNEQFF
TRBV7-3,.,.,TRBJ1-3,TGTGCCAGCAGCTTAAACGGGGACGGAACTGGAAACACCATATATTTT,CASSLNGDGTGNTIYF
TRBV6-6,TRBD1,.,TRBJ2-1,TGTGCCAGCAGTTCCCTACAGGGACAGGGATACAATGAGCAGTTCTTC,CASSSLQGQGYNEQFF
TRBV4-1,.,.,TRBJ2-4,TGCGCCAGCAGCCAACCCGGACGGAGCAAAAACATTCAGTACTTC,CASSQPGRSKNIQYF
TRBV5-1,.,.,TRBJ1-1,TGCGCCAGCAGCTTTCACCAAAACACTGAAGCTTTCTTT,CASSFHQNTEAFF
TRBV7-8,TRBD2,.,TRBJ2-1,TGTGCCAGCAGCTACCTGGGACTAGCGGGATTTGAGCAGTTCTTC,CASSYLGLAGFEQFF
TRBV7-6,.,.,TRBJ2-5,TGTGCCAGCAGCTCCGCCTCCTTCGGGCCGGCAGAGACCCAGTACTTC,CASSSASFGPAETQYF
TRBV10-3,.,.,TRBJ1-1,TGTGCCATCAGCGATGATTACCTTCGGGCTTTCTTT,CAISDDYLRAFF
TRBV10-3,.,.,TRBJ1-2,TGTGCCATCAGTGAGTCGGATCATTACACCTTC,CAISESDHYTF
TRBV6-5,.,.,TRBJ1-2,TGTGCCAGCAGCTCCTCAACCGGGACACGACTTGGCACCTTC,CASSSSTGTRLGTF
TRBV19,.,.,TRBJ1-2,TGTGCCAGTAGTAAGCCCAGGGCTCCCTACTATGGCTACACCTTC,CASSKPRAPYYGYTF
TRBV10-3,TRBD2,.,TRBJ2-1,TGTGCCATCAGTGAGTCCCCTAGCGGGATATACAATGAGCAGTTCTTC,CAISESPSGIYNEQFF
TRBV7-3,.,once,TRBJ2-3,TGTGCCAGCAGCTTAGGAGGGGTAAAGACAGATACGCAGTATTTT,CASSLGGVKTDTQYF
TRBV5-1,.,once,TRBJ1-1,TGCGCCAGCAGCGACGGGGGAGCGGCGAACACTGAAGCTTTCTTT,CASSDGGAANTEAFF
TRBV28,TRBD1,.,TRBJ2-7,TGTGCCAGCACCCGACAGGGGGGTTCAGGTGAGCAGTACTTC,CASTRQGGSGEQYF
TRBV29-1,.,once,TRBJ1-1,TGCAGCGCTTTGAACACTGAAGCTTTCTTT,CSALNTEAFF
TRBV7-6,TRBD2,.,TRBJ2-7,TGTGCCAGCAGCTCAACTAGCGGGAGATCCACCTCCTACGAGCAGTACTTC,CASSSTSGRSTSYEQYF
TRBV19,.,.,TRBJ1-5,TGTGCCAGTAGTCCGGGGGCGCTACAGCCCCAGCATTTT,CASSPGALQPQHF
TRBV25-1,TRBD2,.,TRBJ2-3,TGTGCCAGCAGTGCTACCCGGAGACTAGCGGGAGCGGATACGCAGTATTTT,CASSATRRLAGADTQYF
TRBV10-2,.,.,TRBJ2-7,TGCGCCAGCTCAAAGGCGGGGGAGCAGTACTTC,CASSKAGEQYF
TRBV7-9,TRBD1,.,TRBJ2-5,TGTGCCAGCAGCCTACAGGGGACAGAGACCCAGTACTTC,CASSLQGTETQYF
TRBV29-1,.,.,TRBJ1-2,TGCAGCGTTGGATGGCGGAGCACCACCTTC,CSVGWRSTTF
TRBV7-9,.,.,TRBJ1-1,TGTGCCAGCAGCTTAACTCTCTCTAGCACTGAAGCTTTCTTT,CASSLTLSSTEAFF
TRBV5-1,.,.,TRBJ2-7,TGCGCCAGCAGCTTGGCCGGGGTCTCGGAGCAGTACTTC,CASSLAGVSEQYF